The following is a TCR beta chain sequence with its context. The source of the sample is a study of blood T cell repertoires in COVID-19. Donors were grouped by their self-reported clinical history. Recovered status in Cohort 3 required two negative PCRs, clearance, or symptom resolution. The table came from immunoSEQ multiplex PCR; TCRdb's copy has only in-frame clones and leaves some out. The data show just over 300,000 clones, about nine tenths seen once. V lost 2 bases and J lost 0, with 8 bases in between. The CDR3 covers 14 residues. Germline CDR1 MNHEY, CDR2 SMNVEV (reference sequence). The specimen was PBMCs or T cells enriched from blood (not recorded which). The rearrangement uses TRBV27 and TRBJ2-7; possible D gene TRBD2, 6 bases. This clonotype was sampled from a man aged 25-40 years who had recovered from COVID-19. CDR3 coding DNA: TGTGCCAGCAGTTTACCCGGGAGCTCCTACGAGCAGTACTTC. Translating it yields CASSLPGSSYEQYF.